The clone carrying this T cell receptor beta chain was observed once. Germline V lookup: CDR1 LGHNA, CDR2 YNFKEQ. The germline V and J ends were trimmed by 7 bases and 5 bases, with 9 bases remaining between them. The CDR3 spans 12 residues. These data belong to a study of CD8 T cells in Susac syndrome. In contrast to the negatively isolated CD8+ and CD4+ T cells, TEMRA cells were FACS-enriched. Random hexamers were used to reverse transcribe about 0.5 to 1 ug of RNA. TCR beta CDR3 was amplified by immunoSEQ multiplex PCR. This amplification extended across 54 Vbeta and 13 Jbeta segments. MiXCR, run by TCRdb on the immunoSEQ multiplex PCR reads, gives a single entry per CDR3 protein. The sample has 250,000 to 300,000 distinct CDR3 sequences; around 85% are singletons.

Material for sequencing was CD8+ T cells from PBMCs. J is TRBJ2-1 and V is TRBV4-2; no definite D call. This sequence was found in a human donor with multiple sclerosis. DNA for the CDR3: TGTGCCAGCACCCTAGGAGACAATGAGCAGTTCTTC. This gives the protein CASTLGDNEQFF.